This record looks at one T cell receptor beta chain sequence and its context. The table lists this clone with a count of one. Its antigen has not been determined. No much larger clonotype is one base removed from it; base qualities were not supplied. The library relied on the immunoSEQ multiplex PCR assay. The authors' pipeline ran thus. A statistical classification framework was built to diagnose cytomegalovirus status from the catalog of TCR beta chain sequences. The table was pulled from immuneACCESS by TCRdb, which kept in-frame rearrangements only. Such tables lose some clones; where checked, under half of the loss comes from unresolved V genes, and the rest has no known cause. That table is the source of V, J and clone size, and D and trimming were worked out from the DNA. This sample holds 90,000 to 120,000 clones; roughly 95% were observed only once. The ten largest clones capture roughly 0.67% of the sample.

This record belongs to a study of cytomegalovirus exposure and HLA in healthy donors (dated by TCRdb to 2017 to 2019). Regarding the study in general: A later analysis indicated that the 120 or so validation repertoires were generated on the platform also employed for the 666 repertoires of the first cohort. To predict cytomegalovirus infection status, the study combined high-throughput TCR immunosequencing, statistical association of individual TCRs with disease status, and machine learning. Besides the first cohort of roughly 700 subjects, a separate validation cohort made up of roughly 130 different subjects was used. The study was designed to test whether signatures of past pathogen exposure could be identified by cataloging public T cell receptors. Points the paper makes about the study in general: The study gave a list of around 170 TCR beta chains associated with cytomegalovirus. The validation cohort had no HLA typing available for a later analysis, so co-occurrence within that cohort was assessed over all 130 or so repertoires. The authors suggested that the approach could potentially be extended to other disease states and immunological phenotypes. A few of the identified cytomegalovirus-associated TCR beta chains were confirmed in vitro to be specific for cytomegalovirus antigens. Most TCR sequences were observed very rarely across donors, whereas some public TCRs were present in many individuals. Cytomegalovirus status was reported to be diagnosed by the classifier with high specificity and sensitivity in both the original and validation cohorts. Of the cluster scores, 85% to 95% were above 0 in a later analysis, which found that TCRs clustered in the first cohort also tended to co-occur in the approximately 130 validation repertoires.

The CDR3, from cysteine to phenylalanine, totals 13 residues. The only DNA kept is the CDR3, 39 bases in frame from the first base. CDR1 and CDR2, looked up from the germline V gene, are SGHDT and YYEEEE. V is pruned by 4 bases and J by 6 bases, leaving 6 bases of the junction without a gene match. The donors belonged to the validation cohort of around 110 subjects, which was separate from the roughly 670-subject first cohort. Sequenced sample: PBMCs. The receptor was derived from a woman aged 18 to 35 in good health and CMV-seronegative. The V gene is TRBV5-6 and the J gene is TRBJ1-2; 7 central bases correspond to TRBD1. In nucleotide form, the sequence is TGTGCCAGCAGCCTGGGACAGACAGATGGCTACACCTTC. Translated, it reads CASSLGQTDGYTF.